Shown below are 14 T cell receptor beta chains from a single sample sequenced in a study of control samples from healthy donors and cancer patients. Produced via immunoSEQ multiplex PCR; TCRdb's table is partial and in-frame only. The sample holds roughly 150,000 clones, about 91% seen once. Specimen: blood. The source of these receptors is a man aged 18 to 30 in good health.

CDR3 in DNA: TGTGCCAGCAGCCCGTTGCGGACCGGGGAGCTGTTTTTT. Translated, it gives CASSPLRTGELFF. The chain employs TRBV11-2 and TRBJ2-2; no reliable D call. Germline V gene lookup returns CDR1 SGHAT and CDR2 FQNNGV. V dropped 5 bases and J dropped 5 bases, with 9 bases sitting between them. The CDR3 consists of 13 residues.

The chain uses TRBV23-1 and TRBJ1-1; D gene uncertain. TRBV23-1 is designated an ORF whose function remains uncertain. V was trimmed by 3 bases and J by 4 bases, leaving 3 bases between them. The CDR3 runs to 11 residues. The CDR3 sequence: CASSQGTEAFF. CDR3 in DNA: TGCGCCAGCAGTCAGGGCACTGAAGCTTTCTTT.

This sequence joins TRBV7-9 and TRBJ1-2, with 9 bases aligning to TRBD1. The CDR3 has 14 residues. After removal of 6 bases from V and 8 bases from J, the junction contained 10 bases not matched to a gene. Germline CDR1 reads SEHNR; CDR2 reads FQNEAQ (reference sequence). In DNA, the CDR3 is TGTGCCAGCAGATCCGGGACAGGGTTGTACGGCTACACCTTC. Protein product: CASRSGTGLYGYTF. The whole variable domain, remainder taken from reference TRBV7-9 and TRBJ1-2, is DTGVSQNPRHKITKRGQNVTFRCDPISEHNRLYWYRQTLGQGPEFLTYFQNEAQLEKSRLLSDRFSAERPKGSFSTLEIQRTEQGDSAMYLCASRSGTGLYGYTFGSGTRLTVV.

The J gene is TRBJ2-7, the V gene TRBV7-6; D possibly corresponds to TRBD1 (7 bases). Germline V gene sequence: CDR1 SGHVS, CDR2 FNYEAQ. Deletions cut 1 base from V and 7 bases from J, with 20 bases between. The CDR3 runs 16 residues. Written as DNA, the CDR3 is TGTGCCAGCAGCTTAGTCTGGTCAGGGGGGATGAAAGAGCAGTACTTC. It encodes CASSLVWSGGMKEQYF.

This clone occurred a few times. The J gene is TRBJ1-5, the V gene TRBV4-1, with 8 bases that match TRBD1. There are 15 residues in the CDR3. V was pared by 1 base and J by 3 bases, with 2 bases of the junction left unmatched. Looked up from germline, CDR1 is MGHRA and CDR2 is YSYEKL. CDR3 DNA sequence: TGCGCCAGCAGCCAAGGCAGGGGGCTCAATCAGCCCCAGCATTTT. Translated, it gives CASSQGRGLNQPQHF.

The V call is TRBV9, the J call TRBJ2-3, with 8 bases matching TRBD2. From germline, CDR1 is SGDLS and CDR2 YYNGEE. The junction had 7 bases not matched to a gene; V was cut back by 1 base and J by 6 bases. CDR3 length: 15 amino acids. The CDR3 reads CASSVSGGRRDTQYF. As DNA, the CDR3 is TGTGCCAGCAGCGTAAGCGGGGGAAGGAGGGATACGCAGTATTTT.

CDR3 nucleotides: TGTGCCAGCAGCTTGGGCCTCCCGCCCGAAAAACTGTTTTTT. This codes for CASSLGLPPEKLFF. The genes are TRBV5-6 and TRBJ1-4; no firm D call. V was pared by 0 bases and J by 8 bases, with 11 bases between. The CDR3 length is 14 residues. Germline CDR1 reads SGHDT; CDR2 reads YYEEEE. Drawing the rest from reference TRBV5-6 and TRBJ1-4, the complete variable domain is DAGVTQSPTHLIKTRGQQVTLRCSPKSGHDTVSWYQQALGQGPQFIFQYYEEEERQRGNFPDRFSGHQFPNYSSELNVNALLLGDSALYLCASSLGLPPEKLFFGSGTQLSVL.

DNA of the CDR3: TGTGCCAGCAGCTTAGGACCCGGGTCCTATGAGCAGTTCTTC. It translates to CASSLGPGSYEQFF. J is TRBJ2-1 and V is TRBV7-2, with no clear D. Germline CDR1 reads SGHTA; CDR2 reads FQGNSA. V was shortened by 1 base and J by 8 bases, with 12 bases between the two germline ends. The CDR3 runs to 14 residues.

This clone was seen only a few times. V and J are TRBV2 and TRBJ1-5; TRBD1 agrees at 9 bases. CDR3 length equals 11 residues. The junction had 9 bases not matched to a gene; V was cut back by 8 bases and J by 16 bases. Germline V gene lookup returns CDR1 SNHLY and CDR2 FYNNEI. The CDR3 DNA follows: TGTGCCAGCGGGAACCGGGACAGGGATCATTTT. Translating gives CASGNRDRDHF.

The V call is TRBV9, the J call TRBJ1-2; 11 bases line up with TRBD1. Germline-derived CDR1 and CDR2 are SGDLS and YYNGEE. Germline trimming cut 0 bases from V and 4 bases from J; bases unmatched to any gene: 11. This CDR3 contains 18 residues. CDR3 sequence (DNA): TGTGCCAGCAGCGTAGCTCTTTTGAGAGGACAGGGGGCCTATGGCTACACCTTC. Protein sequence: CASSVALLRGQGAYGYTF. The variable domain in full, with the rest retrieved from reference TRBV9 and TRBJ1-2, is DSGVTQTPKHLITATGQRVTLRCSPRSGDLSVYWYQQSLDQGLQFLIQYYNGEERAKGNILERFSAQQFPDLHSELNLSSLELGDSALYFCASSVALLRGQGAYGYTFGSGTRLTVV.

This chain connects TRBV5-3 to TRBJ2-6; D may match TRBD1 or TRBD2 (5 bases each). TRBV5-3 qualifies as an ORF whose function is uncertain. CDR3 size: 15 residues. Trimming took 2 bases from V and 2 from J, leaving 8 bases between them. The CDR3 DNA is TGTGCCAGAAGCTTAGAGGGGACTGGGGCCAACGTCCTGACTTTC. This translates into CARSLEGTGANVLTF.

The chain recombines TRBV18 with TRBJ2-7; 7 bases align to TRBD1. Trimming cost V 5 bases and J 4 bases; bases outside gene matches: 8. This CDR3 has 14 amino acids. The germline V gene encodes CDR1 KGHSH and CDR2 LQKENI. The CDR3 coding sequence is TGTGCCAGCTCAACAACACAGGGGCGGTACGAGCAGTACTTC. Translating gives CASSTTQGRYEQYF.

The chain is built from TRBV29-1 and TRBJ1-2; D is unclear. The V gene lost 3 bases and the J gene lost 4 bases, with 9 bases spanning the gap. The CDR3 covers 12 residues. Looked up from germline, CDR1 is SQVTM and CDR2 is ANQGSEA. CDR3: CSVDGQPYGYTF. Written as DNA, the CDR3 is TGCAGCGTTGACGGGCAGCCCTATGGCTACACCTTC.

This clone was counted a single time. The rearrangement uses TRBV20-1 and TRBJ2-5; D not certain. CDR1 and CDR2 (germline): DFQATT, SNEGSKA (reference sequence). This CDR3 has 13 residues. The V and J ends lost 3 bases and 4 bases respectively, with 12 bases between them. The CDR3: CSASSPWGETQYF. CDR3 bases: TGCAGTGCTAGTTCTCCGTGGGGAGAGACCCAGTACTTC.